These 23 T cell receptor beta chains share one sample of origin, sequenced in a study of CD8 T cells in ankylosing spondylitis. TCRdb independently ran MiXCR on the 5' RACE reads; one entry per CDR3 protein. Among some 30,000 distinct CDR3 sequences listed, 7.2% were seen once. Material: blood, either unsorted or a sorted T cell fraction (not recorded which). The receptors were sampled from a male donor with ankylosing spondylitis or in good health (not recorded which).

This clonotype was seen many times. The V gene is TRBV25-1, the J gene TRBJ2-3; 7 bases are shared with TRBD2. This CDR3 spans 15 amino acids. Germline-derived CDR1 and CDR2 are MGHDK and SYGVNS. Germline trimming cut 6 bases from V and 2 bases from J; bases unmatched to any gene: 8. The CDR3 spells CASREAGLFTDTQYF. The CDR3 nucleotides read TGTGCCAGCAGAGAAGCGGGATTATTCACAGATACGCAGTATTTT. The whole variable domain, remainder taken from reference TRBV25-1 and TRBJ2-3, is EADIYQTPRYLVIGTGKKITLECSQTMGHDKMYWYQQDPGMELHLIHYSYGVNSTEKGDLSSESTVSRIRTEHFPLTLESARPSHTSQYLCASREAGLFTDTQYFGPGTRLTVL.

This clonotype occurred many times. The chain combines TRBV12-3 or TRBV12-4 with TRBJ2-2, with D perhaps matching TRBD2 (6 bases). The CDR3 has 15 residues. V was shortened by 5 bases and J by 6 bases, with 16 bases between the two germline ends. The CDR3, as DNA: TGTGCCAGCAGTCCGCCGGCCGGAGGGCCCGGGGAGCTGTTTTTT. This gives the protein CASSPPAGGPGELFF.

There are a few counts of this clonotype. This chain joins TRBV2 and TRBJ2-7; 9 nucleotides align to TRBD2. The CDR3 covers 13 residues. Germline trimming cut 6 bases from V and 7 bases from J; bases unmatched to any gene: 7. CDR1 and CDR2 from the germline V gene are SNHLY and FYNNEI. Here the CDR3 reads CASSQGAGGEQYF. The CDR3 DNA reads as TGTGCCAGCAGCCAAGGAGCGGGGGGAGAGCAGTACTTC.

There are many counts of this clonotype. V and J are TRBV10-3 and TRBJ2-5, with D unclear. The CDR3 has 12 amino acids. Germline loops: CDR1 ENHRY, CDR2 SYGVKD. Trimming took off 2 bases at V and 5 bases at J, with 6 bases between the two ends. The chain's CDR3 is CAISEERETQYF. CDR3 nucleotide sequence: TGTGCCATCAGTGAGGAGAGGGAGACCCAGTACTTC.

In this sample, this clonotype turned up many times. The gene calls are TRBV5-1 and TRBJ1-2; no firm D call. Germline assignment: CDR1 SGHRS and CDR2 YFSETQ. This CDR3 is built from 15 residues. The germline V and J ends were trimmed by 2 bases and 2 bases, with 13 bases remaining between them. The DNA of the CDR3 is TGCGCCAGCAGCTTCGCGGGAGGTTTGAACTATGGCTACACCTTC. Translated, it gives CASSFAGGLNYGYTF.

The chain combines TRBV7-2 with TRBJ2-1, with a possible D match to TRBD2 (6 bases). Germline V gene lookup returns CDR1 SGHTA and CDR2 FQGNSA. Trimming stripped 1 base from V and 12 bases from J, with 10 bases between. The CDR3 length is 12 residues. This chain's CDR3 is CASSLVQGGQFF. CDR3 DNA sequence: TGTGCCAGCAGCTTAGTCCAGGGAGGGCAGTTCTTC.

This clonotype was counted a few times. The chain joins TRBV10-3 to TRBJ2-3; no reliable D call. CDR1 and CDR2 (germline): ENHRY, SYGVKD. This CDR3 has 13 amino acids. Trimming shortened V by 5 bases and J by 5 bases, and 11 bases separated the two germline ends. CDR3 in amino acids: CAISTAVRDTQYF. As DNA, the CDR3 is TGTGCCATCAGTACTGCCGTTCGAGATACGCAGTATTTT.

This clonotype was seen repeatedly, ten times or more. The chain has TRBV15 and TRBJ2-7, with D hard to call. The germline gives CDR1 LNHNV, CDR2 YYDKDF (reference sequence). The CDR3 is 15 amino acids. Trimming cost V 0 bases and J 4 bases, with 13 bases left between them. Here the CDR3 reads CATSRDRSRKYEQYF. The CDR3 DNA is TGTGCCACCAGCAGAGATCGGAGCAGAAAATACGAGCAGTACTTC.

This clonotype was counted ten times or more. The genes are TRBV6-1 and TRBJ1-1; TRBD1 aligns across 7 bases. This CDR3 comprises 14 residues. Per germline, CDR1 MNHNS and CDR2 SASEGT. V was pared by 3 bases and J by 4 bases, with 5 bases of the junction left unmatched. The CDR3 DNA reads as TGTGCCAGCAGTGACAGGGGGAAGGGCACTGAAGCTTTCTTT. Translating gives CASSDRGKGTEAFF.

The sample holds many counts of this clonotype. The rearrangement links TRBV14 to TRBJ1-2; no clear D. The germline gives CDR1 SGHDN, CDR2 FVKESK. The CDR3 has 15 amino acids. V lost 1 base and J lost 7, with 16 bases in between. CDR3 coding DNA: TGTGCCAGCAGCCAAGCTGTCTCGGTGACGTCTGGCTACACCTTC. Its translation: CASSQAVSVTSGYTF. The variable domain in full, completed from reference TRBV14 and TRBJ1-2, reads EAGVTQFPSHSVIEKGQTVTLRCDPISGHDNLYWYRRVMGKEIKFLLHFVKESKQDESGMPNNRFLAERTGGTYSTLKVQPAELEDSGVYFCASSQAVSVTSGYTFGSGTRLTVV.

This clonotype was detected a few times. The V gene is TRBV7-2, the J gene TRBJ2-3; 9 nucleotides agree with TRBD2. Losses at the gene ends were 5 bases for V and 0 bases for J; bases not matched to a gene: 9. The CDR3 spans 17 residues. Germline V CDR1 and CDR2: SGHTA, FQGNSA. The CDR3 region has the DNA TGTGCCAGCAGCGACCTAGCGGGGCTGATTAGCACAGATACGCAGTATTTT. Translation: CASSDLAGLISTDTQYF.

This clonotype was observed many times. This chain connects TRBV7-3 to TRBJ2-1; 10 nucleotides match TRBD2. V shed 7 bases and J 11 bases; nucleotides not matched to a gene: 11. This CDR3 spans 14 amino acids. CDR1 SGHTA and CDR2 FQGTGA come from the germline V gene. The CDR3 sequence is CASTSEVAGGKQFF. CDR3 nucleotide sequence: TGTGCCAGCACCTCGGAGGTAGCGGGGGGTAAGCAGTTCTTC. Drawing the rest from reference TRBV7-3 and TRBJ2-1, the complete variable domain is GAGVSQTPSNKVTEKGKYVELRCDPISGHTALYWYRQSLGQGPEFLIYFQGTGAADDSGLPNDRFFAVRPEGSVSTLKIQRTERGDSAVYLCASTSEVAGGKQFFGPGTRLTVL.

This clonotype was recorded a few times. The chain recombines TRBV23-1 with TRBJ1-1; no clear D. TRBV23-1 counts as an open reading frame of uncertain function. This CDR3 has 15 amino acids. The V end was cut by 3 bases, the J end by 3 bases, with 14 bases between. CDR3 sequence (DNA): TGCGCCAGCAGTCACGGGTCCTTGGTGCACACTGAAGCTTTCTTT. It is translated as CASSHGSLVHTEAFF.

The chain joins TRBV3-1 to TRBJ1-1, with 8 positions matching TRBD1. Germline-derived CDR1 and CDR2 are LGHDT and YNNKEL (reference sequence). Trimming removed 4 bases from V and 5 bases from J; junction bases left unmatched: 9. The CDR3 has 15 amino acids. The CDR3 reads CASSPSGGVGTEAFF. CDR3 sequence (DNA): TGTGCCAGCAGCCCATCAGGGGGCGTAGGGACTGAAGCTTTCTTT.

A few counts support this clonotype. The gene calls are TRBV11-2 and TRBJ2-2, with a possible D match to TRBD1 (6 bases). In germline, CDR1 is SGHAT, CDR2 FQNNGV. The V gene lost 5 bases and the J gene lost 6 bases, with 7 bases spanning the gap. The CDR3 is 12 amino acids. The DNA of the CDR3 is TGTGCCAGCAGCCACAGGGCCGGGGAGCTGTTTTTT. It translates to CASSHRAGELFF. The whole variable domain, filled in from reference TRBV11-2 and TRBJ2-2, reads EAGVAQSPRYKIIEKRQSVAFWCNPISGHATLYWYQQILGQGPKLLIQFQNNGVVDDSQLPKDRFSAERLKGVDSTLKIQPAKLEDSAVYLCASSHRAGELFFGEGSRLTVL.

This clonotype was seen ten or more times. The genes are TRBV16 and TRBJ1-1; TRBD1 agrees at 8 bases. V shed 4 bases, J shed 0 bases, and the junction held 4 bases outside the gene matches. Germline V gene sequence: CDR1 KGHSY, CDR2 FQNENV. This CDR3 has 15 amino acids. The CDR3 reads CASSPTTGVNTEAFF. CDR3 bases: TGTGCCAGCAGCCCCACGACAGGGGTGAACACTGAAGCTTTCTTT.

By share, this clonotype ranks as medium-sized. CDR3 nucleotides: TGCAGTGCCCTAGCCCCGGGAGTAGCGGGGCACGAGCAGTACTTC. This gives the protein CSALAPGVAGHEQYF. This sequence joins TRBV20-1 and TRBJ2-7, with 8 bases aligning to TRBD2. Germline CDR1 and CDR2: DFQATT and SNEGSKA (reference sequence). V lost 6 bases to trimming and J lost 5 bases; unmatched junction nucleotides: 15. CDR3 length equals 15 residues.

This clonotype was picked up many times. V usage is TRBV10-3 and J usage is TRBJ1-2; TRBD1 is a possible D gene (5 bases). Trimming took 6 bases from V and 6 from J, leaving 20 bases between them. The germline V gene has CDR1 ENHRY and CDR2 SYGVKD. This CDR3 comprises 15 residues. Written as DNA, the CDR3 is TGTGCCATCAGACCGGGGCAGGGTGAAGAGGATGGCTACACCTTC. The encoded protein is CAIRPGQGEEDGYTF.

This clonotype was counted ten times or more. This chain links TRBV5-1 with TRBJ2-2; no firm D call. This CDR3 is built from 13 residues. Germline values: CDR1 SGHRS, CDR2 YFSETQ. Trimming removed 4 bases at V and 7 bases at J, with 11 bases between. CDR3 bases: TGCGCCAGCAGCCCCTTGCCGGGCGGGGAGCTGTTTTTT. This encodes CASSPLPGGELFF.

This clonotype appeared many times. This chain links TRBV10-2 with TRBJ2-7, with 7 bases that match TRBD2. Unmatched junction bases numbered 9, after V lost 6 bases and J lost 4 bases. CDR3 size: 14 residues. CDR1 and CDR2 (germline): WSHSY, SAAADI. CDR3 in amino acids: CASRGAGSRYEQYF. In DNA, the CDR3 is TGCGCCAGCAGGGGAGCGGGAAGTCGGTACGAGCAGTACTTC.

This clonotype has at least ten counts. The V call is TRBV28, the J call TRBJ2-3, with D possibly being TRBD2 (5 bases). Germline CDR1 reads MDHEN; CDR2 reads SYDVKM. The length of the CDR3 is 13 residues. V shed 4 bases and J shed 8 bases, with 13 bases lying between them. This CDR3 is CASSSVQEVTQYF. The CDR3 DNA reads TGTGCCAGCAGTTCCGTCCAGGAGGTTACGCAGTATTTT.

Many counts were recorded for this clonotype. Here the CDR3 reads CASSTEGFQPQHF. CDR3 DNA: TGTGCCAGCAGTACTGAGGGGTTTCAGCCCCAGCATTTT. The chain uses TRBV2 and TRBJ1-5, with D perhaps matching TRBD1 (5 bases). Trimming left V 5 bases short and J 6 bases short, with 11 bases between. This CDR3 comprises 13 residues. From germline, CDR1 is SNHLY and CDR2 FYNNEI.

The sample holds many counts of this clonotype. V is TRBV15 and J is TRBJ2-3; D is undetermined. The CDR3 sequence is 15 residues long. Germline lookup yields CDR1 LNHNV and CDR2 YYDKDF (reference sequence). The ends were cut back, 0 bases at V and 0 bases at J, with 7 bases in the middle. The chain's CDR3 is CATSRDSRSTDTQYF. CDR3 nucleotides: TGTGCCACCAGCAGAGATTCCAGAAGCACAGATACGCAGTATTTT.